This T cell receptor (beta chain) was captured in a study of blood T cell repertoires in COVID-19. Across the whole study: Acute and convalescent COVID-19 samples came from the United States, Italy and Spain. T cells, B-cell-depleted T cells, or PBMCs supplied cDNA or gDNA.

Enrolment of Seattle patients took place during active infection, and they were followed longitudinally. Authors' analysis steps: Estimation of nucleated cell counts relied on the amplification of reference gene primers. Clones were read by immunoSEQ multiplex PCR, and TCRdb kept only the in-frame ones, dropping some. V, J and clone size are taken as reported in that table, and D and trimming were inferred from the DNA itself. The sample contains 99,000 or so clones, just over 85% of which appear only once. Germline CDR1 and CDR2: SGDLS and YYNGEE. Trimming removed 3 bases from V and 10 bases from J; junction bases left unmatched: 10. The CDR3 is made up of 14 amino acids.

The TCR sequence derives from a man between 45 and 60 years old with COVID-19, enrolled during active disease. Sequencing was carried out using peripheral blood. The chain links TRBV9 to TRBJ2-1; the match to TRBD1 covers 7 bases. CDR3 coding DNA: TGTGCCAGCAGCGCCCGGGACAGACTCTGGGAGCAGTTCTTC. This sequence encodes CASSARDRLWEQFF.